These 7 T cell receptor beta chains share one sample of origin, sequenced in a study of blood T cell repertoires in COVID-19. Repertoires were generated with immunoSEQ multiplex PCR, while TCRdb's copy carries only in-frame clones and drops some. The sample lists about 88,000 clones; more than 70% were seen once. Sequencing used peripheral blood. All receptors come from a woman of 80 years or more with acute or convalescent COVID-19.

The V gene is TRBV2, the J gene TRBJ2-2; D gene ambiguous. This CDR3 has 11 amino acids. The V end was cut by 5 bases, the J end by 7 bases, with 5 bases between. Germline CDR1 is SNHLY and CDR2 is FYNNEI. The CDR3 spells CASSLYGELFF. The CDR3 DNA reads TGTGCCAGCAGTTTGTACGGGGAGCTGTTTTTT.

This clone was observed a single time. The rearrangement uses TRBV4-2 and TRBJ2-1, with TRBD2 matching over 8 bases. Germline V gene sequence: CDR1 LGHNA, CDR2 YNFKEQ. This CDR3 contains 15 residues. J was trimmed by 0 bases and V by 5 bases; bases with no gene match: 3. The CDR3 DNA follows: TGTGCCAGCAGCGAACTAGCGGCCTCCTACAATGAGCAGTTCTTC. It specifies CASSELAASYNEQFF.

The V and J genes are TRBV6-2 or TRBV6-3 and TRBJ2-1; D gene ambiguous. The CDR3 spans 12 residues. V shed 6 bases and J shed 6 bases, with 9 bases lying between them. Germline CDR1 is MNHEY and CDR2 is SVGEGT. The CDR3, as DNA: TGTGCCAGCAGCCCCTGGGCCAATGAGCAGTTCTTC. Translated, it gives CASSPWANEQFF.

The chain has TRBV29-1 and TRBJ1-1; weak D call: TRBD1 (5 bases). Trimming shortened V by 5 bases and J by 2 bases, and 15 bases separated the two germline ends. Germline V lookup: CDR1 SQVTM, CDR2 ANQGSEA. This CDR3 has 14 amino acids. The CDR3 region is CSVLAGTFNTEAFF. The DNA of the CDR3 is TGCAGCGTTTTGGCGGGGACTTTCAACACTGAAGCTTTCTTT. The whole variable domain, filled in from reference TRBV29-1 and TRBJ1-1, reads SAVISQKPSRDICQRGTSLTIQCQVDSQVTMMFWYRQQPGQSLTLIATANQGSEATYESGFVIDKFPISRPNLTFSTLTVSNMSPEDSSIYLCSVLAGTFNTEAFFGQGTRLTVV.

V usage is TRBV27 and J usage is TRBJ1-1; the match to TRBD1 covers 9 bases. The junction had 6 bases not matched to a gene; V was cut back by 6 bases and J by 4 bases. The CDR3 contains 14 residues. Germline assignment: CDR1 MNHEY and CDR2 SMNVEV (reference sequence). CDR3 bases: TGTGCCAGCAGGCTACAGGGGGCGGGCACTGAAGCTTTCTTT. Residues: CASRLQGAGTEAFF.

The chain couples TRBV7-6 to TRBJ1-1, with 9 positions matching TRBD1. This CDR3 is built from 14 residues. V shed 5 bases and J 4 bases; nucleotides not matched to a gene: 5. Germline loops: CDR1 SGHVS, CDR2 FNYEAQ. The CDR3 protein is CASSLDRGSTEAFF. CDR3 coding DNA: TGTGCCAGCAGCCTAGACAGGGGGAGCACTGAAGCTTTCTTT.

This sequence joins TRBV10-3 and TRBJ2-7, with 11 bases that match TRBD2. The CDR3 runs 16 residues. Germline V gene data show CDR1 as ENHRY and CDR2 as SYGVKD. V was clipped by 4 bases and J by 0 bases; unmatched bases: 5. The CDR3 DNA follows: TGTGCCATCAGTGGTACTAGCGGGAGTGGCTCCTACGAGCAGTACTTC. Residues: CAISGTSGSGSYEQYF.